The following is a T cell receptor (beta chain) sequence with its context. A few counts support this clonotype. Its antigen has not been determined. The sample holds no much larger clone one base away, and base qualities are not on file. TCR cDNA was made using 5'RACE template switching, a step that added a universal primer site and unique molecular identifiers. Priming for cDNA synthesis came from both the TCR alpha and TCR beta constant segments. Library amplification used two PCR steps, and the second PCR step added sample barcodes and sequencing adapters. Sequencing of libraries was performed on Illumina HiSeq 2500 (2x100 bp) or NovaSeq (2x150 bp). Per the source publication's procedure: Reads were demultiplexed and collapsed into UMI consensus sequences with MIGEC, and V(D)J alignment was performed with MiXCR. Using edgeR on replicate PBMC samples, clonotypes were called vaccine-responding if FDR was below 0.01 and the log2 fold change was above 5 up to day 15. Bulk clonotypes were assigned CD4 or CD8 identity according to which sequenced CD4 or CD8 repertoire held them at higher abundance. The raw public reads went through TCRdb reprocessing: fastp at Q25, MiXCR clone calling, in-frame beta chains kept. Each CDR3 protein gets just one entry, which takes the most common genes and DNA from the rows behind it. Clone size and V and J calls follow TCRdb, not the original study. This sample holds a few hundred thousand distinct CDR3 sequences; roughly 7.5% were observed only once. The top ten constitute 15% to 20% of the sample.

These data originate in a study of T cells after yellow fever vaccination (dated by TCRdb to the late 2010s). As for the study more broadly: The SMART-Seq v4 Ultra Low Input RNA kit was used to prepare libraries from fractions with low cell numbers. To follow T-cell clones before and after both primary and booster YFV17D yellow fever vaccination, bulk TCR alpha and beta repertoires underwent longitudinal sequencing. Two healthy male donors made up the cohort, one aged 18 to 30 years and the other aged 30 to 40 years. Blood was collected at multiple timepoints before and after primary and secondary immunization, and bulk PBMC replicates and cell subsets were isolated.

General conclusions and limits of the study: The secondary T-cell response was found to be weaker but faster than the primary response, with a peak reached on day 5 rather than on day 15. A small fraction of clonotypes showed up in both the CD4 and CD8 compartments, probably as a result of convergent recombination. The study included only two donors, which limits how far the findings can be generalized. Computational filtering was required because FACS-sorted repertoires could contain abundant contaminating clonotypes from the bulk population. After the booster, most clones that had expanded after primary vaccination were detected again (over 95% of CD4 and around nine tenths of CD8), suggesting broad maintenance of memory.

This specimen's treatment or condition label, interpreted: live attenuated yellow fever vaccine strain. At each blood-draw timepoint, two biological replicates of bulk PBMCs were obtained. A standard Ficoll-Paque protocol was used to isolate PBMCs from peripheral blood. TriZol was used to extract RNA from bulk PBMCs, CD4 and CD8 fractions, and dextramer-positive and dextramer-negative fractions. At the junction V is shortened by 5 bases and J by 4 bases, with 14 bases in between. CDR1 and CDR2 were assigned from the germline V gene as SGHDN and FVKESK. The CDR3 runs 14 amino acids, cysteine and phenylalanine included. The kept DNA is CDR3 alone, 42 bases in frame from the first base.

The sequence links TRBV14 to TRBJ2-5; the D gene is possibly TRBD2, with 6 bases matching. This TCR came from a young man who received the YFV17D yellow fever vaccine. Here the sequenced sample was PBMCs, taken more than 35 days after the first yellow fever vaccination. The DNA reads TGTGCCAGCAGCGAGAGACAGCGGGCAGAGACCCAGTACTTC. This codes for CASSERQRAETQYF.